These 10 T cell receptor beta chains came from one sample sequenced in a study of blood T cells in healthy people across ages. A second PCR, run for roughly 7 to 11 cycles, used a sample-barcoded 5' primer plus a J-beta primer mix. One entry per CDR3 protein, called by TCRdb with MiXCR from the 5' RACE reads. The data hold hundreds of thousands of distinct CDR3 sequences, with approximately 52% observed a single time. The sequenced sample was blood. These receptors originate from a woman older than 75 in good health.

This clonotype has a count of ten or more. The V gene is TRBV7-9, the J gene TRBJ2-3; 9 bases align to TRBD2. CDR3 length equals 15 residues. The V gene end was trimmed by 1 base and the J gene end by 2 bases; junction bases not matched to a gene: 1. Germline V gene data show CDR1 as SEHNR and CDR2 as FQNEAQ (reference sequence). CDR3: CASSLGLAVTDTQYF. CDR3 DNA: TGTGCCAGCAGCTTAGGACTAGCGGTCACAGATACGCAGTATTTT. The variable domain in full, completed from reference TRBV7-9 and TRBJ2-3, reads DTGVSQNPRHKITKRGQNVTFRCDPISEHNRLYWYRQTLGQGPEFLTYFQNEAQLEKSRLLSDRFSAERPKGSFSTLEIQRTEQGDSAMYLCASSLGLAVTDTQYFGPGTRLTVL.

The gene calls are TRBV5-1 and TRBJ2-1; no firm D call. The end of the DNA fits TRBJ2-7 better, so the J call may be wrong. Germline V gene lookup returns CDR1 SGHRS and CDR2 YFSETQ. The CDR3 is 15 residues long. This CDR3 reads CASSPLIRAYNEQYF. The CDR3 DNA reads as TGCGCCAGCAGCCCACTAATCAGAGCCTACAATGAGCAGTACTTC.

The chain has TRBV20-1 and TRBJ2-5; 14 nucleotides line up with TRBD2. The DNA end is a closer match to TRBJ2-7, so the J assignment may be wrong. Germline V CDR1 and CDR2: DFQATT, SNEGSKA (reference sequence). This CDR3 is 18 amino acids long. The CDR3 bases are TGCAGTGCTAGAATGGTGGACGAGGGACTAGCGGGGGTCTACGAGCAGTACTTC. Amino acid sequence: CSARMVDEGLAGVYEQYF.

Ten or more counts support this clonotype. The V gene is TRBV9, the J gene TRBJ2-3; D is possibly TRBD2 (5 bases). The CDR3 extends over 14 amino acids. With 4 bases removed from V and 3 bases from J, the gap between germline ends came to 12 bases. Germline V gene data show CDR1 as SGDLS and CDR2 as YYNGEE. CDR3 residues: CASSPVGATDTQYF. The CDR3 nucleotides are TGTGCCAGCAGCCCAGTGGGAGCAACAGATACGCAGTATTTT.

This clonotype came up many times. The V call is TRBV12-3 or TRBV12-4, the J call TRBJ2-7; possibly TRBD1 for D (5 bases). This CDR3 region has 14 residues. V lost 7 bases and J 2 bases, leaving 15 bases between the germline ends. The CDR3 is CASKNAREAYEQYF. DNA of the CDR3: TGTGCCAGCAAAAATGCCAGGGAAGCCTACGAGCAGTACTTC.

J is TRBJ2-5 and V is TRBV29-1; no clear D gene. CDR3 length equals 13 residues. CDR1 is SQVTM and CDR2 is ANQGSEA in the germline V gene. Trimming shortened V by 4 bases and J by 5 bases, and 14 bases separated the two germline ends. CDR3: CSVGSLLTETQYF. CDR3 bases: TGCAGCGTTGGTTCTCTTTTGACGGAGACCCAGTACTTC.

This clonotype was picked up one time. A much larger clone sits a single nucleotide away, making a read error possible. V gene TRBV5-1 combines with J gene TRBJ2-7, with D possibly matching TRBD1 (5 bases). V was clipped by 0 bases and J by 5 bases, with 12 bases between them. This CDR3 is 14 amino acids long. Germline V CDR1 and CDR2: SGHRS, YFSETQ. CDR3 nucleotides: TGCGCCAGCAGCTTGGAGGCAGGGCACAACGAGCAGTACTTC. Protein product: CASSLEAGHNEQYF.

V usage is TRBV24-1 and J usage is TRBJ2-3; TRBD2 agrees at 8 bases. The CDR3 extends over 18 amino acids. Germline V gene data show CDR1 as KGHDR and CDR2 as SFDVKD. With V trimmed by 1 base and J by 4 bases, 12 bases remained unmatched. CDR3 sequence: CATSDLSAASGLADTQYF. CDR3 in DNA: TGTGCCACCAGTGATTTATCCGCGGCTAGCGGGTTGGCAGATACGCAGTATTTT.

This clonotype was seen repeatedly, ten times or more. The genes are TRBV4-1 and TRBJ2-5; possibly TRBD1 or TRBD2 for D (5 bases each). The CDR3 spans 13 residues. V was shortened by 4 bases and J by 5 bases, with 11 bases between the two germline ends. Looked up from germline, CDR1 is MGHRA and CDR2 is YSYEKL. CDR3 region: CASSLGRTETQYF. The CDR3 region has the DNA TGCGCCAGCAGCCTGGGACGGACTGAGACCCAGTACTTC.

V is TRBV7-3 and J is TRBJ1-4; 7 bases align to TRBD1. J was trimmed by 8 bases and V by 1 base; bases with no gene match: 1. The CDR3 is made up of 13 amino acids. Germline V gives CDR1 SGHTA, CDR2 FQGTGA. The CDR3 reads CASSLRQGEKLFF. Here the CDR3 DNA reads TGTGCCAGCAGCTTAAGACAGGGAGAAAAACTGTTTTTT.